Following are 5 T cell receptor beta chains from one sample sequenced in a study of cytomegalovirus exposure and HLA in healthy donors. Vbeta (60) and Jbeta (13) primers were used in the PCR. TCRdb's table, derived via immunoSEQ multiplex PCR, lists solely in-frame clones and lacks some. Among approximately 180,000 clones listed, about 13% were seen once. Specimen: PBMCs. The receptors were sampled from a man aged 45-60 years in good health and CMV-seropositive.

This clone was detected a few times. The chain couples TRBV28 to TRBJ1-4, with D unclear. Trimming took 4 bases from V and 4 from J, leaving 19 bases between them. Germline V gene sequence: CDR1 MDHEN, CDR2 SYDVKM. The length of the CDR3 is 17 residues. The CDR3 protein is CASSSPPSGRDNEKLFF. The DNA of the CDR3 is TGTGCCAGCAGTTCCCCTCCATCGGGGAGGGATAATGAAAAACTGTTTTTT.

This clone occurred a few times. The rearrangement uses TRBV6-5 and TRBJ2-2; D possibly corresponds to TRBD1 (6 bases). Germline assignment: CDR1 MNHEY and CDR2 SVGAGI. Trimming removed 6 bases at V and 4 bases at J, with 12 bases between. The CDR3 has 14 residues. CDR3 in DNA: TGTGCCAGCAGGAGGACAGCACCCACCGGGGAGCTGTTTTTT. Protein product: CASRRTAPTGELFF.

This clone was seen a handful of times. This chain links TRBV10-3 with TRBJ1-3; 7 nucleotides agree with TRBD1. Per germline, CDR1 ENHRY and CDR2 SYGVKD. V trimming: 6 bases; J trimming: 0 bases; junction bases outside the gene matches: 5. CDR3 length equals 15 residues. The CDR3 sequence is CAIRADRDSGNTIYF. The CDR3, as DNA: TGTGCCATCAGGGCTGACAGGGACTCTGGAAACACCATATATTTT.

In this sample, this clone turned up a few times. The V gene is TRBV2, the J gene TRBJ2-2; 7 positions match TRBD1. The CDR3 runs to 14 residues. The trim removed 4 bases at V and 4 bases at J, leaving 3 bases unmatched. Looked up from germline, CDR1 is SNHLY and CDR2 is FYNNEI. For the CDR3, the DNA is TGTGCCAGCAGTGTCAGGGGGTTCACCGGGGAGCTGTTTTTT. Its translation: CASSVRGFTGELFF.

This clone was seen more than once but under ten times. This rearrangement joins TRBV28 to TRBJ1-2; TRBD1 matches 10 bases. The CDR3 runs 14 residues. The germline CDR1 and CDR2 sequences are MDHEN and SYDVKM. With V trimmed by 3 bases and J by 7 bases, 5 bases remained unmatched. CDR3 amino acids: CASSFSRTGGGYTF. The CDR3 region has the DNA TGTGCCAGCAGTTTCTCCCGGACAGGGGGTGGCTACACCTTC.